This TCR beta chain was identified in a study of shared T cell receptors in the human thymus. The method was immunoSEQ multiplex PCR; TCRdb's version includes in-frame clones alone and lacks a portion of them. The sample consists of approximately 490,000 clones, 75% to 85% of them appearing once. Germline V gene data show CDR1 as LGHNA and CDR2 as YSLEER. The CDR3 covers 14 residues. V gave up 0 bases and J gave up 12 bases, with 17 bases separating them. These data were also reused for a study on human thymus T cells.

The source is a boy under two years old with a congenital heart defect. Sample: thymocytes. The chain combines TRBV4-3 with TRBJ1-1, with D possibly being TRBD1 (6 bases). The CDR3 sequence: CASSQDGDRWGTFF. CDR3 in DNA: TGCGCCAGCAGCCAAGATGGAGACAGGTGGGGGACTTTCTTT.